This TCR beta chain was profiled in a study of regulatory T cells in long-lasting Graves disease. From germline, CDR1 is SGHAT and CDR2 FQDESV (reference sequence). CDR3 size: 12 residues. Trimming removed 4 bases at V and 5 bases at J, with 8 bases between. Time point meaning: newly diagnosed GD, antithyroid drugs for less than 3 months. TCR sequences were obtained from RNA taken from PBMCs. Diagnosing Graves' disease relied on the American Thyroid Association guidelines. Researchers made TCR beta libraries by using iRepertoire HTBI primers and running Arm-PCR on CDR3 regions. TCRdb used MiXCR to reprocess the multiplex PCR reads, holding one entry per CDR3 protein. The table records some 230,000 distinct CDR3 sequences, approximately 16% of them present only once. As concerns this clonotype: Its target is unknown.

Study findings and constraints: With a few thousand shared public clonotypes, persistent patients exceeded new patients, who shared over 950.

The clonotype comes from a female donor with Graves disease. This chain connects TRBV11-1 to TRBJ2-5; D is unclear. Here the sequenced sample was peripheral blood mononuclear cells (PBMCs), taken at new diagnosis, from a patient treated with antithyroid drugs. CDR3 DNA sequence: TGTGCCAGCAGCTATATCCGGGAGACCCAGTACTTC. Its protein is CASSYIRETQYF.